The 17 T cell receptor beta chains below come from one sample, sequenced in a study of blood T cell repertoires in COVID-19. Libraries were prepared by immunoSEQ multiplex PCR; TCRdb keeps only in-frame clonotypes and omits some of them. The sample consists of 15,000 to 20,000 clones, around 80% of them appearing once. The sequencing sample was made of peripheral blood. These receptors were taken from a man between 60 and 75 years old with acute or convalescent COVID-19.

Only a few counts were recorded for this clone. The gene calls are TRBV24-1 and TRBJ1-4, with a weak D call TRBD1 (6 bases). The V end was cut by 5 bases, the J end by 10 bases, with 16 bases between. The germline V gene encodes CDR1 KGHDR and CDR2 SFDVKD. This CDR3 is 14 amino acids long. This CDR3 is CATSATGPRAKLFF. The DNA for the CDR3 is TGTGCCACCAGTGCGACAGGTCCCCGGGCAAAACTGTTTTTT.

The chain links TRBV28 to TRBJ1-1, with D tentatively TRBD1 (5 bases). This CDR3 is built from 12 residues. Trimming removed 6 bases at V and 5 bases at J, with 10 bases between. Germline values: CDR1 MDHEN, CDR2 SYDVKM. Written as DNA, the CDR3 is TGTGCCAGCAGGGAGGGGAGGACTGAAGCTTTCTTT. It yields the protein CASREGRTEAFF.

The chain uses TRBV9 and TRBJ2-1; possible D gene TRBD2, 7 bases. The germline V and J ends were trimmed by 6 bases and 1 base, with 14 bases remaining between them. The length of the CDR3 is 15 residues. The germline V gene has CDR1 SGDLS and CDR2 YYNGEE. This chain's CDR3 is CASTKGEGSYNEQFF. CDR3 DNA: TGTGCCAGCACCAAGGGGGAGGGATCCTACAATGAGCAGTTCTTC. Filled out from reference TRBV9 and TRBJ2-1, the complete variable domain reads DSGVTQTPKHLITATGQRVTLRCSPRSGDLSVYWYQQSLDQGLQFLIQYYNGEERAKGNILERFSAQQFPDLHSELNLSSLELGDSALYFCASTKGEGSYNEQFFGPGTRLTVL.

The chain has TRBV9 and TRBJ1-2; D not resolved. V lost 0 bases and J lost 6, with 9 bases in between. The CDR3 has 13 residues. The germline V gene encodes CDR1 SGDLS and CDR2 YYNGEE. The CDR3 nucleotides are TGTGCCAGCAGCGTAGGTTTCCGGGATGGCTACACCTTC. Its protein is CASSVGFRDGYTF.

This rearrangement joins TRBV5-1 to TRBJ1-3; 10 bases align to TRBD1. CDR1 is SGHRS, CDR2 YFSETQ, per germline. The CDR3 sequence is 20 residues long. V lost 5 bases, J lost 1 base, and 18 bases stayed unmatched. CDR3 sequence reads: CASSYTSGTGDGLSGNTIYF. In DNA, the CDR3 is TGCGCCAGCAGTTATACTTCCGGGACAGGGGATGGTCTTTCTGGAAACACCATATATTTT.

The rearrangement links TRBV2 to TRBJ2-3, with 8 bases lining up with TRBD2. This CDR3 spans 14 amino acids. After removal of 5 bases from V and 11 bases from J, the junction contained 12 bases not matched to a gene. Per the germline V gene, CDR1 is SNHLY and CDR2 is FYNNEI. CDR3 sequence reads: CASSHSFRGGRQYF. CDR3 DNA: TGTGCCAGCAGTCATTCGTTTCGCGGGGGGCGGCAGTATTTT.

This chain uses TRBV30 with TRBJ1-6; a weak D match, TRBD1 (5 bases). Germline-derived CDR1 and CDR2 are GTSNPN and SVGIG (reference sequence). The CDR3 length is 19 residues. V lost 1 base and J 6 bases, leaving 25 bases between the germline ends. CDR3 loop: CAWSATHVLGPGVNSPLHF. In DNA, the CDR3 is TGTGCCTGGAGTGCCACCCACGTGTTGGGGCCGGGGGTTAATTCACCCCTCCACTTT.

This clone was recorded a few times. This chain joins TRBV5-1 and TRBJ2-2; TRBD1 matches at 8 bases. This CDR3 contains 17 residues. Germline assignment: CDR1 SGHRS and CDR2 YFSETQ. J was trimmed by 4 bases and V by 4 bases; bases with no gene match: 12. CDR3 in DNA: TGCGCCAGCAGCCGGGGGCCGACAGGGGACCTCACCGGGGAGCTGTTTTTT. It yields the protein CASSRGPTGDLTGELFF.

The gene calls are TRBV13 and TRBJ1-4, with 7 bases that match TRBD1. The CDR3 contains 14 residues. V shed 6 bases, J shed 7 bases, and the junction held 8 bases outside the gene matches. From germline, CDR1 is PRHDT and CDR2 FYEKMQ (reference sequence). CDR3 region: CASSEGADTEKLFF. Written as DNA, the CDR3 is TGTGCCAGCAGTGAGGGGGCGGACACTGAAAAACTGTTTTTT.

This clone was detected only once. V gene TRBV4-2 combines with J gene TRBJ1-1, with TRBD1 matching over 11 bases. Unmatched junction bases numbered 4, after V lost 0 bases and J lost 1 base. CDR1 and CDR2 from the germline V gene are LGHNA and YNFKEQ. The CDR3 contains 17 residues. CDR3 region: CASSQDWTGGWNTEAFF. The DNA for the CDR3 is TGTGCCAGCAGCCAAGATTGGACAGGGGGCTGGAACACTGAAGCTTTCTTT.

This sequence joins TRBV7-3 and TRBJ2-7; 8 positions match TRBD2. V dropped 9 bases and J dropped 2; count of bases not matched to a gene: 9. CDR3 size: 14 residues. Germline V gives CDR1 SGHTA, CDR2 FQGTGA. DNA of the CDR3: TGTGCCAGTAAAAAAGGGACTAGGGCCTACGAGCAGTACTTC. Its protein product is CASKKGTRAYEQYF.

This rearrangement joins TRBV7-9 to TRBJ1-2; 11 nucleotides match TRBD1. J gave up 4 bases and V 8 bases, and 3 bases lay outside the gene matches. This CDR3 is 13 amino acids long. Germline lookup yields CDR1 SEHNR and CDR2 FQNEAQ (reference sequence). This CDR3 is CASRGTGGYGYTF. Here the CDR3 DNA reads TGTGCCAGCCGAGGGACAGGGGGCTATGGCTACACCTTC.

V usage is TRBV7-9 and J usage is TRBJ1-3; D is perhaps TRBD1 (5 bases). Germline CDR1 and CDR2: SEHNR and FQNEAQ (reference sequence). CDR3 length: 15 amino acids. V was trimmed by 1 base and J by 4 bases, leaving 11 bases between them. CDR3 sequence (DNA): TGTGCCAGCAGCTTAGGTCAGGGTCGCGGAAACACCATATATTTT. Amino acid sequence: CASSLGQGRGNTIYF.

V gene TRBV11-2 combines with J gene TRBJ2-2; tentatively, D is TRBD1 (6 bases). V shed 3 bases and J shed 4 bases, with 24 bases lying between them. Germline assignment: CDR1 SGHAT and CDR2 FQNNGV. This CDR3 is 19 amino acids long. CDR3 residues: CASSLGSWFVGGVTGELFF. CDR3 nucleotide sequence: TGTGCCAGCAGCTTGGGTTCGTGGTTTGTAGGGGGTGTCACCGGGGAGCTGTTTTTT.

The chain employs TRBV25-1 and TRBJ1-1; D is ambiguous. This CDR3 spans 12 amino acids. Germline V gives CDR1 MGHDK, CDR2 SYGVNS. Trimming removed 1 base from V and 8 bases from J, with 8 bases in between. The CDR3 here is CASSEWEGEAFF. Written as DNA, the CDR3 is TGTGCCAGCAGTGAATGGGAGGGAGAAGCTTTCTTT. The full variable domain, its missing parts supplied by reference TRBV25-1 and TRBJ1-1, is EADIYQTPRYLVIGTGKKITLECSQTMGHDKMYWYQQDPGMELHLIHYSYGVNSTEKGDLSSESTVSRIRTEHFPLTLESARPSHTSQYLCASSEWEGEAFFGQGTRLTVV.

CDR3 coding DNA: TGCGCCAGCAGCTTGGAAGGGGGCTTGCTTGAAGCTTTCTTT. Translation gives CASSLEGGLLEAFF. The chain links TRBV5-1 to TRBJ1-1; 7 bases fit TRBD1. V dropped 0 bases and J dropped 7; count of bases not matched to a gene: 6. Germline V gene sequence: CDR1 SGHRS, CDR2 YFSETQ. The CDR3 consists of 14 residues. Full variable domain (rest looked up from reference TRBV5-1 and TRBJ1-1): KAGVTQTPRYLIKTRGQQVTLSCSPISGHRSVSWYQQTPGQGLQFLFEYFSETQRNKGNFPGRFSGRQFSNSRSEMNVSTLELGDSALYLCASSLEGGLLEAFFGQGTRLTVV.

Comment on this clone: A read error may produce the germline difference seen at one junction end. This chain uses TRBV7-7 with TRBJ1-1, with no clear D. The CDR3 runs to 13 residues. CDR1 and CDR2 (germline): SSHAT, FNYEAQ (reference sequence). The CDR3 sequence is CASSLQMNTEAFF. Written as DNA, the CDR3 is TGTGCTAGCAGCTTACAAATGAACACTGAAGCTTTCTTT.